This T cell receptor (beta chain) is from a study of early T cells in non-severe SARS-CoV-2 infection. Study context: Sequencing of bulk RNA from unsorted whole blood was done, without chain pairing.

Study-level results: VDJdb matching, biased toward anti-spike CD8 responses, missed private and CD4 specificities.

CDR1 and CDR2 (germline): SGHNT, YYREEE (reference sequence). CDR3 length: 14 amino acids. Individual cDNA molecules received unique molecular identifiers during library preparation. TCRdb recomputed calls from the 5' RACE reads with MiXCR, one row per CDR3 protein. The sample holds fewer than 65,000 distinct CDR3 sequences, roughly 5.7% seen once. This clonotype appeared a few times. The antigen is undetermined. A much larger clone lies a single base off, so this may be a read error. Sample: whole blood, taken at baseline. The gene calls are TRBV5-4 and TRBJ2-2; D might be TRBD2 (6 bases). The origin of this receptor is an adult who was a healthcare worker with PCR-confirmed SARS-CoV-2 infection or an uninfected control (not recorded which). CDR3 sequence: CASSLRERTGEQFF. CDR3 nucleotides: TGTGCCAGCAGCTTGCGGGAGCGTACCGGGGAGCAGTTTTTT.